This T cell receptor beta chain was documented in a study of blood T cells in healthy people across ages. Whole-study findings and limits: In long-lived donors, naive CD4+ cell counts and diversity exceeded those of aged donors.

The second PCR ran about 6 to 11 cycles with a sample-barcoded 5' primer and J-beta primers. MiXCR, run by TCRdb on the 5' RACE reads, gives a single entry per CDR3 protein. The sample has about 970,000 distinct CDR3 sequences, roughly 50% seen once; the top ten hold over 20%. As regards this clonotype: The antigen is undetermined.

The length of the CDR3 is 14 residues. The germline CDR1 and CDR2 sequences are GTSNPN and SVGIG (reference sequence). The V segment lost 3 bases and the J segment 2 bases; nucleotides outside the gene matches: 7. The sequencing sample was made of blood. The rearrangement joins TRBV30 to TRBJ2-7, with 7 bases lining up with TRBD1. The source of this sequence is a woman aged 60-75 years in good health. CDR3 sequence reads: CAWRPGQITYEQYF. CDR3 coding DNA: TGTGCCTGGAGACCGGGACAGATAACCTACGAGCAGTACTTC.